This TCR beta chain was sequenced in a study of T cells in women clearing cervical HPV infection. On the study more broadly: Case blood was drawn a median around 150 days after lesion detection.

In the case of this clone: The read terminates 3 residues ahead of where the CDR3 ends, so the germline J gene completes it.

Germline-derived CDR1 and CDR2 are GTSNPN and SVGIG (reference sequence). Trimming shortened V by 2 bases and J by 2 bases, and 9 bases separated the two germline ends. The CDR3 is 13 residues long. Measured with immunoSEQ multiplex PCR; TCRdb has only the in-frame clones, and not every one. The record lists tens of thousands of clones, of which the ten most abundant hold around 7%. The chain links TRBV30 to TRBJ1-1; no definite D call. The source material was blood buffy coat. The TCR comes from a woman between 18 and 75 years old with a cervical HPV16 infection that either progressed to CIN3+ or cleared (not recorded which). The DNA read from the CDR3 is TGTGCCTGGAGTCCGGGTCCTAACACTGAA. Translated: CAWSPGPNTE. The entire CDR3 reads CAWSPGPNTEAFF.